This entry lists 18 T cell receptor beta chains sequenced from one sample in a study of blood T cell repertoires in COVID-19. Sequencing was performed with immunoSEQ multiplex PCR; in TCRdb, only in-frame clones are kept and a portion is missing. The sample gives approximately 41,000 clones, 81% of which show up once; approximately 38% is in the top ten. The sample consisted of peripheral blood. These receptors were taken from a man in his forties or fifties with active or convalescent COVID-19.

The chain combines TRBV2 with TRBJ2-5; the D gene is possibly TRBD1 (6 bases). This CDR3 region has 12 residues. Germline V gene sequence: CDR1 SNHLY, CDR2 FYNNEI. V was pared by 6 bases and J by 3 bases, with 8 bases between. CDR3 in DNA: TGTGCCAGCAGGGACAGCAAAGAGACCCAGTACTTC. Its protein product is CASRDSKETQYF.

This sequence joins TRBV4-1 and TRBJ1-3; TRBD1 aligns across 10 bases. Germline V lookup: CDR1 MGHRA, CDR2 YSYEKL. The CDR3 loop spans 15 amino acids. V trimming: 0 bases; J trimming: 9 bases; junction bases outside the gene matches: 5. CDR3 DNA: TGCGCCAGCAGCCAAGAGGGGACAGGGGTTGGCACCATATATTTT. This sequence encodes CASSQEGTGVGTIYF.

The CDR3 DNA follows: TGCAGTGCTAGTGGCAGGGAACCTCTACCCCTGAACACTGAAGCTTTCTTT. Residues: CSASGREPLPLNTEAFF. V is TRBV20-1 and J is TRBJ1-1, with D possibly TRBD1 on 5 matching bases. Trimming stripped 3 bases from V and 0 bases from J, with 20 bases between. Germline CDR1 is DFQATT and CDR2 is SNEGSKA (reference sequence). This CDR3 is 17 amino acids long.

This chain connects TRBV11-2 to TRBJ2-7; 10 bases match TRBD1. Germline V gives CDR1 SGHAT, CDR2 FQNNGV. Trimming took 1 base from V and 0 from J; bases not matched to a gene: 3. The CDR3 is 16 residues long. The CDR3 sequence is CASSLAGQGSSYEQYF. For the CDR3, the DNA is TGTGCCAGCAGCTTAGCGGGACAGGGGAGCTCCTACGAGCAGTACTTC.

The chain links TRBV18 to TRBJ2-7; possibly TRBD1 for D (6 bases). Germline CDR1 reads KGHSH; CDR2 reads LQKENI. This CDR3 region has 14 residues. V lost 5 bases and J 6 bases, leaving 17 bases between the germline ends. The CDR3 DNA follows: TGTGCCAGCTCATTGGACAGCCCCATGGGCGAGCAGTACTTC. Residues: CASSLDSPMGEQYF.

The rearrangement joins TRBV5-1 to TRBJ1-1; no clear D. The V gene lost 6 bases and the J gene lost 1 base, with 7 bases spanning the gap. The germline CDR1 and CDR2 sequences are SGHRS and YFSETQ. This CDR3 is 12 amino acids long. This CDR3 reads CASNRGNTEAFF. The CDR3 bases are TGCGCCAGCAACCGGGGGAACACTGAAGCTTTCTTT.

This clone was counted between two and nine times. The chain uses TRBV29-1 and TRBJ1-4; 7 bases agree with TRBD1. Germline assignment: CDR1 SQVTM and CDR2 ANQGSEA. After removal of 6 bases from V and 0 bases from J, the junction contained 7 bases not matched to a gene. CDR3 length equals 15 residues. CDR3 sequence reads: CSVNRGSATNEKLFF. DNA of the CDR3: TGCAGCGTGAACAGGGGAAGTGCAACTAATGAAAAACTGTTTTTT.

This chain connects TRBV4-2 to TRBJ1-2, with D perhaps matching TRBD1 (5 bases). Germline assignment: CDR1 LGHNA and CDR2 YNFKEQ. The V end lost 4 bases, the J end lost 4 bases, and 22 bases lay between the germline ends. This CDR3 is built from 17 residues. DNA of the CDR3: TGTGCCAGCAGCCCACACTTGGGACTTCAAGGGAGCTATGGCTACACCTTC. Protein product: CASSPHLGLQGSYGYTF.

The genes are TRBV29-1 and TRBJ1-3; a possible D gene is TRBD1 (5 bases). Trimming took off 7 bases at V and 4 bases at J, with 17 bases between the two ends. CDR3 length: 14 residues. The germline V gene encodes CDR1 SQVTM and CDR2 ANQGSEA. The CDR3 protein is CSAEGRENGNTIYF. The DNA for the CDR3 is TGCAGCGCAGAGGGGAGGGAGAACGGAAACACCATATATTTT.

This clone has more than one count but fewer than ten. This chain connects TRBV5-1 to TRBJ1-1, with D perhaps TRBD1 (5 bases). V was shortened by 2 bases and J by 6 bases, with 11 bases between the two germline ends. The CDR3 is 13 residues long. Germline V gives CDR1 SGHRS, CDR2 YFSETQ. The CDR3, as DNA: TGCGCCAGCAGCTTACAATCGGGGGCTGAAGCTTTCTTT. Amino acid sequence: CASSLQSGAEAFF.

V is TRBV11-2 and J is TRBJ2-2; possible D gene TRBD1, 6 bases. The V end was cut by 6 bases, the J end by 0 bases, with 11 bases between. Germline CDR1 is SGHAT and CDR2 is FQNNGV. This CDR3 has 15 residues. The CDR3 sequence: CASSPRTANTGELFF. DNA of the CDR3: TGTGCCAGCAGTCCCCGGACAGCGAACACCGGGGAGCTGTTTTTT.

This clone is a singleton in its sample. The J gene is TRBJ1-5, the V gene TRBV6-2 or TRBV6-3; D uncertain. Germline assignment: CDR1 MNHEY and CDR2 SVGEGT. V lost 6 bases, J lost 4 bases, and 16 bases lay in between. The CDR3 runs 15 residues. Here the CDR3 DNA reads TGTGCCAGCAGCCCCACCCCCTTCGGGAATCAGCCCCAGCATTTT. This codes for CASSPTPFGNQPQHF.

This clone was picked up one time. The rearrangement links TRBV6-5 to TRBJ1-1; 10 bases map to TRBD1. V dropped 0 bases and J dropped 4; count of bases not matched to a gene: 2. CDR1 and CDR2 from the germline V gene are MNHEY and SVGAGI. CDR3 length: 15 residues. CDR3 sequence: CASSYSTGGITEAFF. The CDR3 nucleotides are TGTGCCAGCAGTTACTCGACAGGGGGCATCACTGAAGCTTTCTTT.

The chain joins TRBV11-1 to TRBJ2-1; TRBD2 matches 12 bases. The CDR3 runs to 16 residues. The V and J ends lost 5 bases and 4 bases, in that order; junction bases with no gene match: 6. Germline loops: CDR1 SGHAT, CDR2 FQDESV (reference sequence). CDR3 in amino acids: CASSPPTSGGYNEQFF. CDR3 DNA sequence: TGTGCCAGCAGCCCCCCGACTAGCGGGGGATACAATGAGCAGTTCTTC.

The V gene is TRBV4-2, the J gene TRBJ2-7; 10 nucleotides line up with TRBD1. V lost 3 bases and J lost 2; bases outside the gene matches: 1. Germline V gene sequence: CDR1 LGHNA, CDR2 YNFKEQ. CDR3 length: 14 amino acids. CDR3 bases: TGTGCCAGCAGCCAGGGACAGGGGACCTACGAGCAGTACTTC. It is translated as CASSQGQGTYEQYF.

The chain employs TRBV5-4 and TRBJ1-6; D gene uncertain. Germline V gives CDR1 SGHNT, CDR2 YYREEE (reference sequence). This CDR3 is built from 15 residues. The V end was cut by 4 bases, the J end by 5 bases, with 13 bases between. CDR3 nucleotides: TGTGCCAGCAGCCAGTCGGGAACCAATAATTCACCCCTCCACTTT. Translated, it gives CASSQSGTNNSPLHF.

The chain has TRBV29-1 and TRBJ2-1; TRBD2 matches at 7 bases. The CDR3 sequence is 13 residues long. The J segment lost 5 bases and the V segment lost 4 bases, leaving 5 bases of the junction unmatched. The V gene's germline CDR1 is SQVTM and CDR2 ANQGSEA. The chain's CDR3 is CSVVGTINNEQFF. The DNA for the CDR3 is TGCAGCGTTGTAGGGACTATAAACAATGAGCAGTTCTTC.

The J gene is TRBJ1-5, the V gene TRBV24-1, with 7 bases identical to TRBD1. Germline CDR1 reads KGHDR; CDR2 reads SFDVKD. V gave up 7 bases and J gave up 2 bases; unmatched junction bases: 4. CDR3 size: 14 residues. DNA of the CDR3: TGTGCCACCAGCGTAGGACAGGGCAATCAGCCCCAGCATTTT. This codes for CATSVGQGNQPQHF.